This section outlines one TCR beta chain sequence together with its context. Its antigen is still unknown. The input lacks base qualities; no much larger clone sits a single base away. Collaborating institutions collected whole blood in K2EDTA tubes following their own protocols. For TCRbeta analysis, collaborator samples were shipped as frozen whole blood, as isolated PBMCs, or as DNA extracted from either sample type. According to the germline V gene, CDR1 reads MNHEY and CDR2 reads SVGAGI. V is pared back by 5 bases and J by 1 base, with 11 bases lying between the germline termini. The CDR3 starts with the cysteine, ends with the phenylalanine, and has 14 residues. The retained sequence is limited to the CDR3, 42 bases, with the frame set at the first base. These data belong to a study of blood T cell repertoires in COVID-19 (dated by TCRdb to about 2020). About the full investigation: Samples covering the acute and convalescent phases of COVID-19 were provided by collaborators in the United States, Italy and Spain. The prospective study material was composed of cDNA or gDNA derived from T cells, B-cell-depleted T cells, or PBMCs. Subjects who had been exposed to COVID-19, were actively infected with it, or had recovered from it provided the deeply sampled blood TCRbeta repertoires that made up the dataset. The repertoires were made available in a free public database intended to serve as a resource for research on the immune response to SARS-CoV-2. The samples were drawn from two sources: the first 160 participants of the ongoing ImmuneRACE study, and 1,200 or so subjects contributed by 6 global collaborators. The sample metadata nearly always contained a de-identified subject ID, COVID-19 status, age in years and sex. Where available, HLA class I and class II types were taken from metadata supplied by the sample provider and were not determined by assay-based typing.

TCRbeta CDR3 regions were amplified from genomic DNA using the immunoSEQ Assay, a bias-controlled multiplex PCR. The original pipeline was this. Within the assay, amplification of reference gene primers was used to estimate how many nucleated cells each sample contained. To quantify the absolute abundance of each unique TCRbeta CDR3 rearrangement, sequence reads were collapsed and filtered. For each sample, productive Simpson clonality was calculated by taking the square root of Simpson's diversity index across productive rearrangements. The source is immuneACCESS, and TCRdb retained only in-frame sequences with V and J called. Part of the clones is not carried over; for the studies checked, unresolved V genes explain less than half of this, and the remainder is unexplained. That table furnishes V, J and clone size, whereas the DNA furnished D and trimming. The table for this sample lists some 140,000 clones; nearly 80% of them were counted only once. 1.5% to 2% of the sample lies in the top ten.

Study-level results and caveats: How much clinical and demographic metadata was included differed by source and by participant, and the metadata was provided uncurated.

The chain employs TRBV6-5 and TRBJ1-1; the D gene is possibly TRBD1, with 6 bases matching. Sequenced sample: peripheral blood. The TCR was taken from a man older than 75 with acute or convalescent COVID-19. CDR3 loop: CASSPGQSNTEAFF. The sequenced DNA: TGTGCCAGCAGTCCCGGACAGTCGAACACTGAAGCTTTCTTT.